The present T cell receptor beta chain was sequenced within a study of low-dose radiotherapy and immunotherapy resistance in tumors. Time point here: after trial treatment. The treatment is: LDRT plus nivolumab, ipilimumab, low-dose cyclophosphamide and aspirin (RACIN trial). Nivolumab, ipilimumab, aspirin, low-dose cyclophosphamide and low-dose radiotherapy were all administered to the donors. All eligible patients presented with advanced solid tumors that contained no tumor-infiltrating lymphocytes. Losses at the gene ends were 5 bases for V and 5 bases for J; bases not matched to a gene: 10. Germline V gene data show CDR1 as SGHAT and CDR2 as FQNNGV. CDR3 size: 15 residues. Amplification, which lasted roughly 20 PCR cycles, used a constant-region primer and V-primer adapter to amplify TCRs. Using its own MiXCR run on the reads, TCRdb lists one record per CDR3 protein. The sample includes approximately 52,000 distinct CDR3 sequences, around a third of them seen just once.

This clonotype was recorded at least ten times. This clonotype originated in a male donor with rectosigmoid adenocarcinoma. The sequencing used PBMCs, collected after low-dose radiotherapy plus immunotherapy. The chain couples TRBV11-2 to TRBJ2-7; 9 bases fit TRBD2. This CDR3 is CASSRIRSGGNEQYF. The CDR3, as DNA: TGTGCCAGCAGCCGCATTCGAAGCGGGGGGAACGAGCAGTACTTC.